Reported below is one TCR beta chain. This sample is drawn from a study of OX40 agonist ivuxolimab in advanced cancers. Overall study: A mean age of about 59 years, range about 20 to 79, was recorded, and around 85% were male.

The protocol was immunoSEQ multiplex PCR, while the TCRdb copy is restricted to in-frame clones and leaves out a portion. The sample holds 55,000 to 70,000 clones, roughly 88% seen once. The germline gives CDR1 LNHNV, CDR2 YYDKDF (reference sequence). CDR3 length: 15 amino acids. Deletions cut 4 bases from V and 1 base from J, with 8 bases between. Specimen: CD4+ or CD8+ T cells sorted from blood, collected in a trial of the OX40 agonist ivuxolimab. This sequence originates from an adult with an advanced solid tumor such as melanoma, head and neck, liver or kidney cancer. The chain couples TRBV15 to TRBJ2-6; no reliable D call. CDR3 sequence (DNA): TGTGCCACCAGCAATCGAGGTTCTGGGGCCAACGTCCTGACTTTC. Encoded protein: CATSNRGSGANVLTF.